These 11 T cell receptor beta chains originate from one sample sequenced in a study of T cells after yellow fever vaccination. From the 5' RACE reads, TCRdb called clonotypes with MiXCR, one entry per CDR3 protein. The sample carries about 220,000 distinct CDR3 sequences, approximately 3.3% recorded once. The sequencing here drew on CD4+ T cells sorted from PBMCs, taken 10 days after the yellow fever booster vaccination. These TCRs come from a man aged 18 to 29 who received the YFV17D yellow fever vaccine.

This chain links TRBV4-3 with TRBJ1-5, with D tentatively TRBD1 (5 bases). Germline CDR1 reads LGHNA; CDR2 reads YSLEER. Trimming cost V 0 bases and J 7 bases, with 10 bases left between them. The CDR3 extends over 14 amino acids. The CDR3 region has the DNA TGCGCCAGCAGCCAAGATCAGGGTGGCCAGCCCCAGCATTTT. Amino acids: CASSQDQGGQPQHF.

The rearrangement links TRBV4-1 to TRBJ1-5; D gene ambiguous. The CDR3 runs 17 residues. Trimming took off 3 bases at V and 4 bases at J, with 19 bases between the two ends. The V gene's germline CDR1 is MGHRA and CDR2 YSYEKL. CDR3 sequence: CASSQGSVRSRNQPQHF. CDR3 in DNA: TGCGCCAGCAGCCAGGGTAGTGTTCGTAGTCGTAATCAGCCCCAGCATTTT.

This clonotype was seen more than once but under ten times. V is TRBV7-8 and J is TRBJ2-2; 8 bases line up with TRBD2. The germline V gene has CDR1 SGHVS and CDR2 FQNEAQ. After removal of 7 bases from V and 3 bases from J, the junction contained 10 bases not matched to a gene. The CDR3 spans 16 residues. DNA for the CDR3: TGTGCCAGCACCCTCGGCGGGGGGACGTACACCGGGGAGCTGTTTTTT. Protein product: CASTLGGGTYTGELFF.

Only a few counts were recorded for this clonotype. The chain recombines TRBV7-9 with TRBJ1-2; D is ambiguous. The length of the CDR3 is 12 residues. Trimming shortened V by 1 base and J by 3 bases, and 3 bases separated the two germline ends. CDR1 is SEHNR, CDR2 FQNEAQ, per germline (reference sequence). The CDR3 coding sequence is TGTGCCAGCAGCTTAGACTACTATGGCTACACCTTC. Translating it yields CASSLDYYGYTF.

This clonotype was seen a few times. The chain links TRBV5-6 to TRBJ1-1; D may be TRBD1 (5 bases). The CDR3 has 16 amino acids. CDR1 and CDR2 (germline): SGHDT, YYEEEE. Trimming cost V 2 bases and J 1 base, with 15 bases left between them. The CDR3 loop is CASSFLLQEGNTEAFF. CDR3 sequence (DNA): TGTGCCAGCAGCTTTCTACTACAGGAAGGGAACACTGAAGCTTTCTTT.

The chain uses TRBV4-2 and TRBJ2-5, with 10 positions matching TRBD2. Looked up from germline, CDR1 is LGHNA and CDR2 is YNFKEQ. V trimming: 9 bases; J trimming: 0 bases; junction bases outside the gene matches: 7. CDR3 length: 15 amino acids. The CDR3 reads CASSGGTTNQETQYF. For the CDR3, the DNA is TGTGCCAGTAGCGGGGGGACGACGAACCAAGAGACCCAGTACTTC.

This clonotype was seen many times. The genes are TRBV9 and TRBJ2-2; tentative D call: TRBD1 (6 bases). The CDR3 extends over 18 amino acids. Trimming removed 2 bases at V and 4 bases at J, with 21 bases between. Germline V gene lookup returns CDR1 SGDLS and CDR2 YYNGEE. The CDR3 region has the DNA TGTGCCAGCAGCGTGGCTTGGGGGCCCCGGGCGGGCACCGGGGAGCTGTTTTTT. It codes for CASSVAWGPRAGTGELFF.

This clonotype was counted a few times. The V gene is TRBV6-5, the J gene TRBJ1-4; TRBD1 might be the D (5 bases). The CDR3 sequence is 12 residues long. The V end lost 2 bases, the J end lost 9 bases, and 7 bases lay between the germline ends. The germline V gene encodes CDR1 MNHEY and CDR2 SVGAGI. The CDR3 DNA is TGTGCCAGCAGTTACGACAGACAAAAACTGTTTTTT. Its protein product is CASSYDRQKLFF.

This clonotype was seen more than once but under ten times. V usage is TRBV5-1 and J usage is TRBJ2-7, with TRBD1 identical over 7 bases. The junction had 11 bases not matched to a gene; V was cut back by 3 bases and J by 5 bases. Per germline, CDR1 SGHRS and CDR2 YFSETQ. The CDR3 is 15 residues long. DNA for the CDR3: TGCGCCAGCAGCTCCTGGGGACAGAGGGACGACGAGCAGTACTTC. It encodes CASSSWGQRDDEQYF.

This clonotype was counted many times. The chain recombines TRBV7-2 with TRBJ1-1, with D maybe TRBD1 (5 bases). The germline V gene has CDR1 SGHTA and CDR2 FQGNSA. V was pared by 5 bases and J by 7 bases, with 14 bases between. This CDR3 spans 13 amino acids. The CDR3 DNA is TGTGCCAGCAGCGCACGAGGGGCCGGTGAAGCTTTCTTT. Its translation: CASSARGAGEAFF.

This clonotype was picked up a small number of times. The genes are TRBV6-5 and TRBJ1-2; D unclear. Germline V lookup: CDR1 MNHEY, CDR2 SVGAGI. The CDR3 runs to 14 residues. The germline V and J ends were trimmed by 5 bases and 8 bases, with 18 bases remaining between them. Here the CDR3 reads CASSVQPLGGGYTF. DNA for the CDR3: TGTGCCAGCAGTGTACAGCCTTTGGGCGGCGGCTACACCTTC.